This TCR beta chain was captured by sequencing in a study of blood T cells in healthy people across ages. About the study: Every two T cells gave about one barcoded beta molecule via template switching.

Looked up from germline, CDR1 is MNHEY and CDR2 is SVGEGT. There are 14 residues in the CDR3. The V and J ends lost 10 bases and 5 bases respectively, with 17 bases between them. This clonotype was observed a handful of times. In terms of origin and age, donors were healthy Caucasian individuals from Russia aged roughly 6 to 100. Isolation recovered at least 7 million PBMCs from every sample. Using a J-beta primer mix together with a sample-barcoded 5' primer, a second PCR was run for roughly 7 to 11 cycles. Researchers report that a template-switch adaptor with 12 random nucleotides tagged each cDNA molecule. One entry per CDR3 protein, called by TCRdb with MiXCR from the 5' RACE reads. The table has roughly 1,500,000 distinct CDR3 sequences, approximately 42% seen once; the top ten hold less than 8%.

The chain carries TRBV6-2 or TRBV6-3 and TRBJ1-4; D is unresolved. The clonotype was recovered from a woman aged 18-29 years in good health. The sequenced sample was blood. Written as DNA, the CDR3 is TGTGCCACCGGTGGCAGTCTACGAAATGAAAAACTGTTTTTT. Translated, it gives CATGGSLRNEKLFF.